This T cell receptor (beta chain) was documented in a study of T-cell memory formation after mild COVID-19. This clonotype was seen once. One entry per CDR3 protein, called by TCRdb with MiXCR from the 5' RACE reads. The data contain just under 150,000 distinct CDR3 sequences, 15% to 20% of them singletons. Deletions cut 5 bases from V and 0 bases from J, with 14 bases between. The CDR3 has 16 amino acids. Material: PBMCs or a T cell subset sorted from them (not recorded which). This chain joins TRBV12-3 or TRBV12-4 and TRBJ1-3; D ambiguous. The receptor's source is an adult woman who had mild COVID-19 (a few samples of this study predate the infection). Cell type and time point are not known. CDR3 sequence (DNA): TGTGCCAGCAGTCCGTCTTTTGGGGTCTCTGGAAACACCATATATTTT. It encodes CASSPSFGVSGNTIYF.